The 25 T cell receptor beta chains reported below all come from one sample, sequenced in a study of technical replicates of blood from several donors. Sequenced by immunoSEQ multiplex PCR; TCRdb stores in-frame clones only, minus some. Among about 12,000 clones, about 94% were seen once, and the ten largest hold approximately 7%. Sequencing used PBMCs. The receptors derive from a human donor in good health.

The chain uses TRBV2 and TRBJ2-4; possible D gene TRBD2, 6 bases. This CDR3 is 13 amino acids long. Germline loops: CDR1 SNHLY, CDR2 FYNNEI. V gave up 1 base and J gave up 9 bases, with 10 bases separating them. CDR3 region: CASSEGEGGIQYF. Here the CDR3 DNA reads TGTGCCAGCAGTGAAGGCGAGGGAGGCATTCAGTACTTC. The full variable domain, rest sourced from reference TRBV2 and TRBJ2-4, is EPEVTQTPSHQVTQMGQEVILRCVPISNHLYFYWYRQILGQKVEFLVSFYNNEISEKSEIFDDQFSVERPDGSNFTLKIRSTKLEDSAMYFCASSEGEGGIQYFGAGTRLSVL.

This chain connects TRBV19 to TRBJ2-5; a weak D match, TRBD2 (7 bases). V was trimmed by 8 bases and J by 5 bases, leaving 15 bases between them. CDR3 length equals 13 residues. Germline CDR1 is LNHDA and CDR2 is SQIVND (reference sequence). The CDR3 DNA reads as TGTGCCAGTGGGGGAGGGGGAAGGGAGACCCAGTACTTC. Translating gives CASGGGGRETQYF.

The V gene is TRBV18, the J gene TRBJ1-5; the match to TRBD1 covers 10 bases. V was pared by 4 bases and J by 3 bases, with 6 bases of the junction left unmatched. CDR1 KGHSH and CDR2 LQKENI come from the germline V gene. CDR3 size: 16 residues. The CDR3, as DNA: TGTGCCAGCTCACTGTCGGGACAGGGGAACAATCAGCCCCAGCATTTT. Translated: CASSLSGQGNNQPQHF.

The chain links TRBV7-6 to TRBJ2-3; D remains ambiguous. Germline V gene sequence: CDR1 SGHVS, CDR2 FNYEAQ. The CDR3 contains 14 residues. The V gene lost 1 base and the J gene lost 7 bases, with 12 bases spanning the gap. CDR3 DNA: TGTGCCAGCAGCTTAGGGCTGCGAGCGAATACGCAGTATTTT. Protein product: CASSLGLRANTQYF.

The chain uses TRBV25-1 and TRBJ2-1; 12 positions agree with TRBD2. The CDR3 is made up of 15 amino acids. Germline V lookup: CDR1 MGHDK, CDR2 SYGVNS. The junction had 5 bases not matched to a gene; V was cut back by 4 bases and J by 7 bases. The CDR3 region has the DNA TGTGCCAGCAGTGGGGGACTAGCGGGTAGGAATGAGCAGTTCTTC. Translated: CASSGGLAGRNEQFF.

V is TRBV5-1 and J is TRBJ1-5; no definite D call. V lost 0 bases and J 6 bases, leaving 7 bases between the germline ends. The CDR3 totals 13 residues. The V gene's germline CDR1 is SGHRS and CDR2 YFSETQ. CDR3 in amino acids: CASSLGQTQPQHF. As DNA, the CDR3 is TGCGCCAGCAGCTTGGGACAAACTCAGCCCCAGCATTTT. Full variable domain (missing parts from reference TRBV5-1 and TRBJ1-5): KAGVTQTPRYLIKTRGQQVTLSCSPISGHRSVSWYQQTPGQGLQFLFEYFSETQRNKGNFPGRFSGRQFSNSRSEMNVSTLELGDSALYLCASSLGQTQPQHFGDGTRLSIL.

To note about this clone: Other nucleotide sequences from this sample produce the same CDR3. V gene TRBV5-1 combines with J gene TRBJ2-3, with D possibly TRBD2 on 6 matching bases. CDR1 and CDR2 (germline): SGHRS, YFSETQ. V was cut by 2 bases and J by 6 bases, with 10 bases left in between. The CDR3 is 13 amino acids. Here the CDR3 reads CASSFPGEDTQYF. DNA of the CDR3: TGCGCCAGCAGCTTTCCGGGAGAGGATACGCAGTATTTT. Full variable domain (missing parts from reference TRBV5-1 and TRBJ2-3): KAGVTQTPRYLIKTRGQQVTLSCSPISGHRSVSWYQQTPGQGLQFLFEYFSETQRNKGNFPGRFSGRQFSNSRSEMNVSTLELGDSALYLCASSFPGEDTQYFGPGTRLTVL.

The rearrangement joins TRBV9 to TRBJ2-5, with a weak D call TRBD1 (5 bases). This CDR3 has 16 residues. V lost 4 bases and J lost 4, with 20 bases in between. Per germline, CDR1 SGDLS and CDR2 YYNGEE. In nucleotides, the CDR3 is TGTGCCAGCAGCCTCCGAGGTCTGCAGGGCGGAGAGACCCAGTACTTC. Residues: CASSLRGLQGGETQYF.

A single count supports this clone. V and J are TRBV9 and TRBJ2-3, with D tentatively TRBD1 (5 bases). Germline V gene sequence: CDR1 SGDLS, CDR2 YYNGEE. V dropped 0 bases and J dropped 1 base, with 12 bases sitting between them. The CDR3 is made up of 16 amino acids. CDR3 coding DNA: TGTGCCAGCAGCGTAGGGTCAGGGTGGGGCACAGATACGCAGTATTTT. It is translated as CASSVGSGWGTDTQYF.

The chain carries TRBV11-2 and TRBJ1-1; a possible D gene is TRBD1 (5 bases). The CDR3 contains 16 residues. Trimming left V 1 base short and J 0 bases short, with 12 bases between. Per germline, CDR1 SGHAT and CDR2 FQNNGV. The CDR3 coding sequence is TGTGCCAGCAGCTTAGTTGGGGGGGTACTGAACACTGAAGCTTTCTTT. It translates to CASSLVGGVLNTEAFF. Supplemented by reference TRBV11-2 and TRBJ1-1, the full variable domain reads EAGVAQSPRYKIIEKRQSVAFWCNPISGHATLYWYQQILGQGPKLLIQFQNNGVVDDSQLPKDRFSAERLKGVDSTLKIQPAKLEDSAVYLCASSLVGGVLNTEAFFGQGTRLTVV.

The J gene is TRBJ1-5, the V gene TRBV19, with TRBD1 matching 10 bases. V lost 11 bases, J lost 6 bases, and 10 bases stayed unmatched. The germline gives CDR1 LNHDA, CDR2 SQIVND (reference sequence). The CDR3 runs to 14 residues. The CDR3 here is CAGGLTGGSQPQHF. In DNA, the CDR3 is TGTGCCGGAGGGTTGACAGGGGGCAGTCAGCCCCAGCATTTT.

The rearrangement links TRBV6-6 to TRBJ2-1, with 10 bases matching TRBD2. Germline trimming cut 4 bases from V and 4 bases from J; bases unmatched to any gene: 4. The CDR3 is made up of 15 amino acids. The germline V gene encodes CDR1 MNHNY and CDR2 SVGAGI (reference sequence). The DNA for the CDR3 is TGTGCCAGCAGTTCCTCTAGCGGGAGTTACAATGAGCAGTTCTTC. Its translation: CASSSSSGSYNEQFF.

The chain uses TRBV7-9 and TRBJ2-3; D is ambiguous. Germline loops: CDR1 SEHNR, CDR2 FQNEAQ (reference sequence). The V end was cut by 5 bases, the J end by 2 bases, with 11 bases between. This CDR3 has 14 amino acids. The CDR3 loop reads CASSVAANTDTQYF. The CDR3 region has the DNA TGTGCCAGCAGCGTGGCCGCAAACACAGATACGCAGTATTTT.

This chain uses TRBV7-9 with TRBJ2-3, with 9 bases fitting TRBD2. J was trimmed by 5 bases and V by 2 bases; bases with no gene match: 8. This CDR3 region has 16 residues. From germline, CDR1 is SEHNR and CDR2 FQNEAQ (reference sequence). The CDR3 sequence: CASSLQAGGQLDTQYF. In DNA, the CDR3 is TGTGCCAGCAGCTTACAGGCGGGAGGGCAGCTAGATACGCAGTATTTT. Drawing the rest from reference TRBV7-9 and TRBJ2-3, the complete variable domain is DTGVSQNPRHKITKRGQNVTFRCDPISEHNRLYWYRQTLGQGPEFLTYFQNEAQLEKSRLLSDRFSAERPKGSFSTLEIQRTEQGDSAMYLCASSLQAGGQLDTQYFGPGTRLTVL.

This chain links TRBV5-1 with TRBJ2-5, with D hard to call. Germline CDR1 is SGHRS and CDR2 is YFSETQ. V lost 5 bases and J 3 bases, leaving 11 bases between the germline ends. CDR3 length: 13 residues. CDR3 protein: CASRFEGEETQYF. CDR3 DNA: TGCGCCAGCAGGTTTGAAGGAGAAGAGACCCAGTACTTC.

The J gene is TRBJ2-1, the V gene TRBV5-5, with D possibly TRBD1 on 5 matching bases. Germline V gene lookup returns CDR1 SGHKS and CDR2 YYEKEE (reference sequence). The CDR3 consists of 13 residues. The germline V and J ends were trimmed by 2 bases and 7 bases, with 10 bases remaining between them. DNA of the CDR3: TGTGCCAGCAGCTTATTGGGGCAGAATGAGCAGTTCTTC. Translating gives CASSLLGQNEQFF.

The rearrangement joins TRBV14 to TRBJ2-5, with 8 bases identical to TRBD2. The CDR3 consists of 14 residues. From germline, CDR1 is SGHDN and CDR2 FVKESK. V shed 6 bases and J 4 bases; nucleotides not matched to a gene: 7. CDR3 loop: CASRPSGSGETQYF. CDR3 bases: TGTGCCAGCAGACCCAGCGGGAGTGGAGAGACCCAGTACTTC. The complete variable domain, with remaining parts taken from reference TRBV14 and TRBJ2-5, reads EAGVTQFPSHSVIEKGQTVTLRCDPISGHDNLYWYRRVMGKEIKFLLHFVKESKQDESGMPNNRFLAERTGGTYSTLKVQPAELEDSGVYFCASRPSGSGETQYFGPGTRLLVL.

The chain combines TRBV13 with TRBJ2-7; possibly TRBD2 for D (5 bases). This CDR3 is 14 amino acids long. The V gene's germline CDR1 is PRHDT and CDR2 FYEKMQ (reference sequence). Trimming took off 2 bases at V and 0 bases at J, with 8 bases between the two ends. CDR3 sequence: CASSLRRPSYEQYF. The DNA of the CDR3 is TGTGCCAGCAGCTTAAGGAGGCCCTCCTACGAGCAGTACTTC.

The chain uses TRBV4-2 and TRBJ2-1; 10 bases align to TRBD2. J lost 5 bases, V lost 4 bases, and 8 bases had no gene match. Per germline, CDR1 LGHNA and CDR2 YNFKEQ. This CDR3 has 16 amino acids. CDR3 nucleotide sequence: TGTGCCAGCAGCCGAACTAGCGGGAAGGGGAACAATGAGCAGTTCTTC. It encodes CASSRTSGKGNNEQFF.

This chain joins TRBV29-1 and TRBJ2-7; D remains unclear. Germline V lookup: CDR1 SQVTM, CDR2 ANQGSEA. This CDR3 is 12 amino acids long. V lost 4 bases and J 6 bases, leaving 13 bases between the germline ends. CDR3 nucleotide sequence: TGCAGCGTTGTGGCCCCTAGTCTCGAGCAGTACTTC. This codes for CSVVAPSLEQYF.

This clone was seen a few times. As DNA, the CDR3 is TGTGCCAGCAGTGCAAACACTCAGCCCCAGCATTTT. Encoded protein: CASSANTQPQHF. The chain combines TRBV6-1 with TRBJ1-5, with D unclear. This CDR3 comprises 12 residues. Trimming stripped 4 bases from V and 6 bases from J, with 7 bases between. Germline CDR1 reads MNHNS; CDR2 reads SASEGT.

The chain joins TRBV27 to TRBJ1-1; TRBD1 is a possible D gene (6 bases). There are 15 residues in the CDR3. The germline CDR1 and CDR2 sequences are MNHEY and SMNVEV (reference sequence). V dropped 4 bases and J dropped 5 bases, with 17 bases sitting between them. DNA for the CDR3: TGTGCCAGCAGTTCATACGGGGGGAGGGGGACTGAAGCTTTCTTT. Protein: CASSSYGGRGTEAFF.

CDR3 protein: CASSEMTSGNYEQYF. The DNA for the CDR3 is TGTGCCAGCAGCGAAATGACTAGCGGGAACTACGAGCAGTACTTC. J is TRBJ2-7 and V is TRBV2; TRBD2 aligns across 11 bases. The germline CDR1 and CDR2 sequences are SNHLY and FYNNEI. The CDR3 loop spans 15 amino acids. V gave up 6 bases and J gave up 3 bases; unmatched junction bases: 7.

The chain has TRBV6-1 and TRBJ2-1, with 7 nucleotides matching TRBD1. The V segment lost 1 base and the J segment 3 bases; nucleotides outside the gene matches: 3. The CDR3 extends over 15 amino acids. Germline assignment: CDR1 MNHNS and CDR2 SASEGT. The CDR3 DNA follows: TGTGCCAGCAGTGAAGAAGCAGGGGGCTACAATGAGCAGTTCTTC. It is translated as CASSEEAGGYNEQFF.

CDR3 DNA: TGTGCCAGCGCTCGGGACAGAAACACCGGGGAGCTGTTTTTT. The encoded protein is CASARDRNTGELFF. The genes are TRBV21-1 and TRBJ2-2; the table's D gene call, TRBD1, was not cross checked with the DNA. TRBV21-1 is a pseudogene segment. The CDR3 is 14 residues long.